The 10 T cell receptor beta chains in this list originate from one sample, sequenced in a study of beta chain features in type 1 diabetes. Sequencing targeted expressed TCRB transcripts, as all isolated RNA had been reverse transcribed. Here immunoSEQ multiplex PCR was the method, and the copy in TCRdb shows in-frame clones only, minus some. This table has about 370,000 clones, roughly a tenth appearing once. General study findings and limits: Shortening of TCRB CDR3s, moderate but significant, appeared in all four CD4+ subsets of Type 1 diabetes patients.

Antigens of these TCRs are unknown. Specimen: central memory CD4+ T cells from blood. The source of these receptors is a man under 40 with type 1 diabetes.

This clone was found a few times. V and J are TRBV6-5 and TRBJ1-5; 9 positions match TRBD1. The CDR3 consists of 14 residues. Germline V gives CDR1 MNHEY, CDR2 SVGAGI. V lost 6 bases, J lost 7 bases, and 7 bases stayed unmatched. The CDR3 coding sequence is TGTGCCAGCAGCCAGGACAGGGGCGAACAGCCCCAGCATTTT. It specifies CASSQDRGEQPQHF.

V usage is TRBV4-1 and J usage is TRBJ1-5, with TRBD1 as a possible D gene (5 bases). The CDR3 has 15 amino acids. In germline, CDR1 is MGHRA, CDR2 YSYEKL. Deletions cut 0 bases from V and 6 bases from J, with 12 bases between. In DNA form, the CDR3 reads TGCGCCAGCAGCCAAGATAGCACAGGCACTCAGCCCCAGCATTTT. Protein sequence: CASSQDSTGTQPQHF.

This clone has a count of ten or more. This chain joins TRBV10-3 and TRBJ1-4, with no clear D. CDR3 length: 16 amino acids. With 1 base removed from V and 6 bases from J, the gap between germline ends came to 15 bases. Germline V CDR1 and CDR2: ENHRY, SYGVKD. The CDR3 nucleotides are TGTGCCATCAGTGAGTGGGCGGCAGGAAAGGATGAAAAACTGTTTTTT. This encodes CAISEWAAGKDEKLFF.

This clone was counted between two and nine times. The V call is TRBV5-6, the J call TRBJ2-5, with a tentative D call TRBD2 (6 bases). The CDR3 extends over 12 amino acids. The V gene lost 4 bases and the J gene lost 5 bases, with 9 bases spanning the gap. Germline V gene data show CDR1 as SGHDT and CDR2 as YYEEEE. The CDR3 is CASSRGSETQYF. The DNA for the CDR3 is TGTGCCAGCAGCCGGGGGTCGGAGACCCAGTACTTC.

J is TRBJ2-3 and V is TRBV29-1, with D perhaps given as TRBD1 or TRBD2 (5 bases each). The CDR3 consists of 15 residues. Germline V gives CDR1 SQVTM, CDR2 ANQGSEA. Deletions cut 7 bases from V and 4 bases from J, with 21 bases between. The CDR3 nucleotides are TGCAGCGCCAAGTTCGGGGCTAGCATGCCAGATACGCAGTATTTT. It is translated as CSAKFGASMPDTQYF.

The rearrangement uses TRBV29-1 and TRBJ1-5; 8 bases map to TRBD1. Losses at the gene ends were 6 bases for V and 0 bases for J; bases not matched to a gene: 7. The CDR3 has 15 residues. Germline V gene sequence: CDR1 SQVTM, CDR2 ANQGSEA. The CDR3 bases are TGCAGCGTACAAACAGGGGGGAATAGCAATCAGCCCCAGCATTTT. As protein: CSVQTGGNSNQPQHF.

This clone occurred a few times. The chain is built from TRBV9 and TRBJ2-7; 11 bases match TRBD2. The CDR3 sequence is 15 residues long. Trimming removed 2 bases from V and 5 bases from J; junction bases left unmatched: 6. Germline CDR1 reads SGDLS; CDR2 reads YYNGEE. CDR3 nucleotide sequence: TGTGCCAGCAGCGTTAGCGGGAGGGCCAGCGACGAGCAGTACTTC. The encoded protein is CASSVSGRASDEQYF.

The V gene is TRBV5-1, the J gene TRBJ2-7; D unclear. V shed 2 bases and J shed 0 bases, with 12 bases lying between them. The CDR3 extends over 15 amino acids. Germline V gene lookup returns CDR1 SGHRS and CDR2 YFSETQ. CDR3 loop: CASSFGGEPSYEQYF. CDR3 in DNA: TGCGCCAGCAGCTTTGGCGGTGAACCCTCCTACGAGCAGTACTTC.

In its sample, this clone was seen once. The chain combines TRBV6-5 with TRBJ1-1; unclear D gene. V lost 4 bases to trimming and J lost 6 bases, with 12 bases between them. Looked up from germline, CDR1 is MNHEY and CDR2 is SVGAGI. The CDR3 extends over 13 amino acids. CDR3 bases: TGTGCCAGCAGTTCAAGTGACTCCTCTGAAGCTTTCTTT. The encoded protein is CASSSSDSSEAFF.

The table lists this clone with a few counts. CDR3 amino acids: CASRPNYVLYRDKYQPQHF. The CDR3, as DNA: TGCGCCAGCAGACCGAATTACGTCTTATACCGGGACAAATATCAGCCCCAGCATTTT. The V call is TRBV5-1, the J call TRBJ1-5; TRBD1 is a possible D gene (6 bases). V was clipped by 5 bases and J by 5 bases, with 29 bases between them. This CDR3 comprises 19 residues. Germline lookup yields CDR1 SGHRS and CDR2 YFSETQ.